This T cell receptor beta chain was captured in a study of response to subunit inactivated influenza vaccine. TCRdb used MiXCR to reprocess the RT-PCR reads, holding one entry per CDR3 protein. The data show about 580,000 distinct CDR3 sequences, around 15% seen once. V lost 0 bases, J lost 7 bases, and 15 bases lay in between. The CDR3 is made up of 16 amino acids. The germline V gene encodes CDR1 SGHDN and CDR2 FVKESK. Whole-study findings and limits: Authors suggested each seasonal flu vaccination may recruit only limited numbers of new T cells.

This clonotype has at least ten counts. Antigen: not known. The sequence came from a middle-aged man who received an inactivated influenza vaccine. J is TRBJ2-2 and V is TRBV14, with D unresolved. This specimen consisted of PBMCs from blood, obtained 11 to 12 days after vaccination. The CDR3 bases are TGTGCCAGCAGCCAAGAAGGTGCGGTAGTGAGCGGGGAGCTGTTTTTT. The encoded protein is CASSQEGAVVSGELFF.